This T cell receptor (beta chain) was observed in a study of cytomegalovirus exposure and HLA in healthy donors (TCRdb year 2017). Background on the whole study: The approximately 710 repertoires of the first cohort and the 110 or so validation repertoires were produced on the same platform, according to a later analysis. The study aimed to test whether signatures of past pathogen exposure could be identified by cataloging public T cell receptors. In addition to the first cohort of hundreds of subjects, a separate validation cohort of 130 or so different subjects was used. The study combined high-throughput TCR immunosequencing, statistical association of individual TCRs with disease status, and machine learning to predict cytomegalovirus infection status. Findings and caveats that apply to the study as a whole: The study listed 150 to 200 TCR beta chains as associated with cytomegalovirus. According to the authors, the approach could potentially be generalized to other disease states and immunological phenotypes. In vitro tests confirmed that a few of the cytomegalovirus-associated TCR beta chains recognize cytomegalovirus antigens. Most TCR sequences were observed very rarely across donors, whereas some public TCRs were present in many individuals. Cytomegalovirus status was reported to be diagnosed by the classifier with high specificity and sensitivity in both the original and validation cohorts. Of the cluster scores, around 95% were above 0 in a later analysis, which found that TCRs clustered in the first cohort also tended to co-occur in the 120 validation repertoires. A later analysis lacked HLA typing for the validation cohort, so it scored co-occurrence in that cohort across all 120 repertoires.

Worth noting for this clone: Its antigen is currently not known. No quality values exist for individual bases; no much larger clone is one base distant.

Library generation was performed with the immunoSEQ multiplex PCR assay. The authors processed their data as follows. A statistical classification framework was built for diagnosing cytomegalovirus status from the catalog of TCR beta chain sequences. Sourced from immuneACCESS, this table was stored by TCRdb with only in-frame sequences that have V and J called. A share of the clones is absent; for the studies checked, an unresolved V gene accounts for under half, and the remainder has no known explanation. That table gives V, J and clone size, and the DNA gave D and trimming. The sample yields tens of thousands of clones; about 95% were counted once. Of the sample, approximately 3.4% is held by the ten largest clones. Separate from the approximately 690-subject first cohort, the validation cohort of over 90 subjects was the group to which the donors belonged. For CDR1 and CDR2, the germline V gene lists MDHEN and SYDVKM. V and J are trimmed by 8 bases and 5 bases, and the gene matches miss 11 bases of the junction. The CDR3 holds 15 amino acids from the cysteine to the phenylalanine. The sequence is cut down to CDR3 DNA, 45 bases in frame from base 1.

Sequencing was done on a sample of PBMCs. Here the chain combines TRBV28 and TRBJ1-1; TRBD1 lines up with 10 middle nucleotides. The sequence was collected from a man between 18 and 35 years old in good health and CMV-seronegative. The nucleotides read TGTGCCAGCTGTGGCGCCGGGACAGGGGAGACTGAAGCTTTCTTT. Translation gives CASCGAGTGETEAFF. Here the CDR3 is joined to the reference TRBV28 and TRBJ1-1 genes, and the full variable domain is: DVKVTQSSRYLVKRTGEKVFLECVQDMDHENMFWYRQDPGLGLRLIYFSYDVKMKEKGDIPEGYSVSREKKERFSLILESASTNQTSMYLCASCGAGTGETEAFFGQGTRLTVV.